This T cell receptor (beta chain) appears in the sequencing data of a study of graft-versus-host responses after intestinal transplantation. Across the whole study: Transplants given to recipients were multivisceral, liver-intestinal, or isolated intestinal. For two to four years after anti-thymocyte globulin induction, all recipients took tacrolimus and steroids.

Points from the study as a whole: The highest levels of circulating GvH clones went along with early declines in HvG clones after transplant. Individuals carrying graft-donor T cell macrochimerism showed high graft-versus-host to host-versus-graft clonal ratios in allografts.

Measured with immunoSEQ multiplex PCR; TCRdb has only the in-frame clones, and not every one. The data contain more than 95,000 clones, more than 75% of them singletons. Trimming left V 7 bases short and J 5 bases short, with 11 bases between. This CDR3 has 12 residues. Germline V gene lookup returns CDR1 MDHEN and CDR2 SYDVKM. This clone occurred a few times. Its specificity is not known. The TCR originated in a human donor who received an intestinal transplant. Sequencing used unstimulated CD4+ T cells sorted from spleen or lymph node cells, obtained before intestinal transplant. The chain couples TRBV28 to TRBJ2-5; no definite D call. The CDR3 nucleotides are TGTGCCAGCAATTCGGTCCATGAGACCCAGTACTTC. Its protein is CASNSVHETQYF.